These 20 T cell receptor beta chains share one sample of origin, sequenced in a study of T cells in Graves' hyperthyroidism and ophthalmopathy. What was amplified from RNA transcripts were TCR beta CDR3 regions. HTBI primers were employed in a first-round RT-PCR of the TCR CDR3. MiXCR, applied by TCRdb to the multiplex PCR reads, yields one record per CDR3 protein. Of a few hundred thousand distinct CDR3 sequences listed, about 43% are singletons. Sequences were obtained from peripheral blood or thyroid tissue (not recorded which). These receptors were taken from a woman aged 18-29 years with Graves' hyperthyroidism.

This clonotype has a count of ten or more. The chain combines TRBV10-3 with TRBJ2-2; D is unclear. Trimming removed 4 bases from V and 4 bases from J, with 7 bases in between. Germline V CDR1 and CDR2: ENHRY, SYGVKD. This CDR3 is built from 13 residues. The CDR3 DNA reads as TGTGCCATCAGTGGGGTTAGCACCGGGGAGCTGTTTTTT. Translated, it gives CAISGVSTGELFF.

In regard to this clonotype: The germline gene is not matched at one end of the junction; a read error may be the cause. Here the CDR3 reads CASSLAGVGGDEQYF. The CDR3 DNA sequence: TGTGCCAGCAGCCTAGCGGGAGTCGGTGGTGATGAGCAGTACTTC. The chain couples TRBV7-2 to TRBJ2-7; TRBD2 aligns across 10 bases. Germline loops: CDR1 SGHTA, CDR2 FQGNSA. There are 15 residues in the CDR3.

The chain combines TRBV2 with TRBJ1-5; D may be TRBD1 (5 bases). V lost 6 bases, J lost 11 bases, and 14 bases lay in between. From germline, CDR1 is SNHLY and CDR2 FYNNEI. The CDR3 sequence is 12 residues long. The CDR3 DNA reads TGTGCCAGCAGCGCAGGGAGTGAGACCCAGCATTTT. It yields the protein CASSAGSETQHF.

This clonotype has just a few counts. The V call is TRBV18, the J call TRBJ1-1; D remains ambiguous. This CDR3 is 13 amino acids long. Germline V gene data show CDR1 as KGHSH and CDR2 as LQKENI. V shed 3 bases and J shed 6 bases, with 11 bases lying between them. The CDR3 is CASSPSLEAEAFF. The CDR3 DNA reads as TGTGCCAGCTCACCCTCATTAGAGGCTGAAGCTTTCTTT.

This chain joins TRBV4-2 and TRBJ2-5; D not certain. V shed 0 bases and J shed 1 base, with 9 bases lying between them. The CDR3 runs to 15 residues. The germline CDR1 and CDR2 sequences are LGHNA and YNFKEQ. In DNA, the CDR3 is TGTGCCAGCAGCCAAGAAGTGCTAGTCCAAGAGACCCAGTACTTC. Translated: CASSQEVLVQETQYF.

In this sample, this clonotype turned up many times. The J gene is TRBJ1-1, the V gene TRBV29-1, with D unresolved. V lost 3 bases to trimming and J lost 5 bases, with 7 bases between them. The CDR3 length is 11 residues. Germline assignment: CDR1 SQVTM and CDR2 ANQGSEA. CDR3 loop: CSVESETEAFF. CDR3 in DNA: TGCAGCGTTGAGTCTGAGACTGAAGCTTTCTTT.

About this clonotype itself: A much larger clone lies one base from this, so it may be a read error. The chain combines TRBV7-9 with TRBJ1-2; 7 bases are a match to TRBD1. The ends lost 5 bases at V and 4 bases at J; junction bases unmatched: 4. The CDR3 covers 13 residues. CDR1 is SEHNR, CDR2 FQNEAQ, per germline (reference sequence). As DNA, the CDR3 is TGTGCCAGCAGCCAGGGGACAGCCTATGGCTACACCTTC. It encodes CASSQGTAYGYTF.

There are many counts of this clonotype. Being one base from a much bigger clone, this may be a read error. The rearrangement uses TRBV7-3 and TRBJ2-2; D uncertain. CDR1 is SGHTA and CDR2 is FQGTGA in the germline V gene. Between the trimmed V and J ends, which lost 4 bases and 4 bases, there was a span of 4 bases. The CDR3 length is 12 residues. The CDR3 DNA reads as TGTGCCAGCAGCTCGGGCACCGGGGAGCTGTTTTTT. Amino acid sequence: CASSSGTGELFF.

In its sample, this clonotype was seen many times. The chain's CDR3 is CASTPGTVNEKLFF. The CDR3 region has the DNA TGCGCCAGCACCCCCGGGACAGTTAATGAAAAACTGTTTTTT. The chain combines TRBV5-1 with TRBJ1-4, with 7 bases matching TRBD1. Germline trimming cut 6 bases from V and 4 bases from J; bases unmatched to any gene: 6. The CDR3 has 14 amino acids. Germline V CDR1 and CDR2: SGHRS, YFSETQ.

The chain has TRBV12-5 and TRBJ2-5, with 12 bases identical to TRBD2. CDR1 is LGHNT, CDR2 FRNRAP, per germline. The CDR3 sequence is 14 residues long. With 9 bases clipped from V and 5 bases from J, the junction kept 7 bases outside the gene matches. The chain's CDR3 is CARSGLAGLETQYF. Written as DNA, the CDR3 is TGTGCTAGATCCGGACTAGCGGGATTGGAGACCCAGTACTTC.

This clonotype was detected ten times or more. This chain uses TRBV20-1 with TRBJ2-7; possible D gene TRBD2, 6 bases. Germline CDR1 reads DFQATT; CDR2 reads SNEGSKA (reference sequence). V shed 4 bases and J shed 3 bases, with 13 bases lying between them. This CDR3 is 13 amino acids long. CDR3 coding DNA: TGCAGTGCTACTGAGGGACTGTACTACGAGCAGTACTTC. It yields the protein CSATEGLYYEQYF.

This clonotype was seen ten or more times. V is TRBV13 and J is TRBJ2-7; TRBD2 might be the D (6 bases). The CDR3 sequence is 15 residues long. V lost 5 bases and J lost 5, with 19 bases in between. The germline V gene encodes CDR1 PRHDT and CDR2 FYEKMQ (reference sequence). CDR3 sequence: CASSLAGLDGNEQYF. The CDR3 DNA sequence: TGTGCCAGCAGCCTTGCGGGACTCGACGGGAACGAGCAGTACTTC.

With regard to this clonotype: This may stem from a read error, because a much larger clone lies one nucleotide away. The chain's CDR3 is CSATGDGLNEKLFF. Here the CDR3 DNA reads TGCAGTGCCACCGGGGACGGACTTAATGAAAAACTGTTTTTT. This chain uses TRBV20-1 with TRBJ1-4, with D perhaps matching TRBD1 (5 bases). V gave up 6 bases and J gave up 4 bases, with 15 bases separating them. Germline lookup yields CDR1 DFQATT and CDR2 SNEGSKA (reference sequence). CDR3 length: 14 residues.

A few counts support this clonotype. This sequence joins TRBV30 and TRBJ2-7; perhaps TRBD1 as D (6 bases). Germline lookup yields CDR1 GTSNPN and CDR2 SVGIG (reference sequence). The CDR3 is made up of 13 amino acids. Deletions cut 2 bases from V and 3 bases from J, with 11 bases between. The DNA of the CDR3 is TGTGCCTGGAGTCCGGGACACCTCTACGAGCAGTACTTC. The encoded protein is CAWSPGHLYEQYF.

With respect to this clonotype: This CDR3 fails to terminate in the conserved phenylalanine or tryptophan, so it likely reflects a read error. The limits of the CDR3 on the DNA are not certain, so only TCRdb's listed CDR3 is given. The chain links TRBV27 to TRBJ2-5; TRBD2 is taken as the D call from the table, unchecked against the DNA. Germline V gene lookup returns CDR1 MNHEY and CDR2 SMNVEV (reference sequence). Termini included, the CDR3 measures 8 amino acids. The CDR3 reads CASSLYSP.

This clonotype has at least ten counts. V usage is TRBV14 and J usage is TRBJ2-2, with 8 bases identical to TRBD1. Unmatched junction bases numbered 3, after V lost 1 base and J lost 5 bases. This CDR3 spans 15 amino acids. CDR1 is SGHDN, CDR2 FVKESK, per germline. The CDR3 DNA sequence: TGTGCCAGCAGCCAAGTCCAGGGGGCGACCGGGGAGCTGTTTTTT. It codes for CASSQVQGATGELFF.

The V gene is TRBV20-1, the J gene TRBJ1-2; D is uncertain. The V end was cut by 7 bases, the J end by 7 bases, with 10 bases between. The CDR3 covers 10 residues. Germline CDR1 and CDR2: DFQATT and SNEGSKA (reference sequence). CDR3 nucleotide sequence: TGCAGTGGTCACAGCGGTGGCTACACCTTC. Translated, it gives CSGHSGGYTF.

The V gene is TRBV7-9, the J gene TRBJ1-2, with D perhaps TRBD1 (5 bases). Between the trimmed V and J ends, which lost 5 bases and 5 bases, there was a span of 15 bases. CDR3 length: 14 residues. From germline, CDR1 is SEHNR and CDR2 FQNEAQ (reference sequence). CDR3 amino acids: CASSQGSGGYGYTF. In DNA form, the CDR3 reads TGTGCCAGCAGCCAGGGATCTGGAGGTTATGGCTACACCTTC.

V and J are TRBV7-2 and TRBJ2-7; D possibly uses TRBD1 or TRBD2 (6 bases each). In germline, CDR1 is SGHTA, CDR2 FQGNSA. The CDR3 extends over 12 amino acids. Trimming removed 7 bases at V and 7 bases at J, with 14 bases between. The CDR3 DNA sequence: TGTGCCAGCATTGGGGGGCCGGAGGAGCAGTACTTC. It is translated as CASIGGPEEQYF.

This clonotype was picked up many times. The V and J genes are TRBV15 and TRBJ2-5; D is perhaps TRBD2 (6 bases). The V gene's germline CDR1 is LNHNV and CDR2 YYDKDF (reference sequence). V lost 6 bases and J lost 5, with 19 bases in between. This CDR3 spans 15 amino acids. Here the CDR3 reads CATRGSKLAGETQYF. CDR3 bases: TGTGCCACCAGAGGGTCAAAACTAGCTGGGGAGACCCAGTACTTC.